The entry below describes one T cell receptor (beta chain). The antigen it binds to is not known. Per-base quality was not reported, and no clone a single base away is much larger than it. This sample was included in a study of precursors of human CD4 cytotoxic T cells listed by TCRdb under 2018. The study in broad terms: In total, over 12 donors contributed CD4+ memory subsets to the bulk TCR-seq analysis. Sequences for both the TCRalpha and TCRbeta chains came out of the TCR-seq analysis of more than 13 donors (table S7). What the authors observed across the whole study: According to the authors, an observational design in humans cannot definitively determine the direction of differentiation between precursor and effector cells. Compared with TCM and TEM subsets, the IL-7Rhigh and IL-7R- TEMRA subsets had more restricted TCR repertoires, with lower diversity and more expanded clonotypes. Only 13 of the 14 donors were included in some bulk TCR-seq comparisons, which suggests that not every subset was available for every donor. Expanded effector clonotypes accounted for a larger share of IL-7Rhigh TEMRA clonotypes than of TEM or TCM clonotypes.

To test a precursor-effector relationship among CD4 cytotoxic T cells, bulk UMI-based TCR sequencing was performed on four sorted CD4+ memory subsets (TCM, TEM, IL-7Rhigh TEMRA, IL-7R- TEMRA). The cells came from peripheral blood mononuclear cells that had been isolated from human blood. TCRdb names Illumina MiSeq as the instrument used. Per the authors' processing: To quantify repertoire diversity, the Shannon-Wiener index was calculated using VDJtools. A TCRbeta clonotype counted as expanded if its clonotype frequency was 3 or higher. TCRdb ran its own pipeline on the public reads, namely fastp trimming at Q25 and MiXCR clone calling, and kept in-frame beta chains. Rows are unified per CDR3 protein, each entry keeping the most common DNA and genes. The V and J calls were determined by TCRdb, not by the authors. The table for this sample lists 700 to 850 distinct CDR3 sequences; around a fifth of them were counted only once. The biggest ten clones account for about 9.3% of the sample.

The CDR3 contains 13 residues, cysteine and phenylalanine counted. Solely the CDR3 DNA is kept, with 39 bases framed from the first base. Here V drops 2 bases and J drops 9 bases, and the junction holds 6 bases not matched to any gene. CDR1 and CDR2 are read off the germline V gene as SGHRS and YFSETQ. The source material was memory CD4+ T cells from blood (PBMCs). The V and J genes are TRBV5-1 and TRBJ2-7, and 9 junctional nucleotides match TRBD1. The TCR was taken from a human donor in good health. The CDR3 here reads CASSFTGGVGQYF. The nucleotides are TGCGCCAGCAGCTTTACAGGGGGCGTAGGGCAGTACTTC.